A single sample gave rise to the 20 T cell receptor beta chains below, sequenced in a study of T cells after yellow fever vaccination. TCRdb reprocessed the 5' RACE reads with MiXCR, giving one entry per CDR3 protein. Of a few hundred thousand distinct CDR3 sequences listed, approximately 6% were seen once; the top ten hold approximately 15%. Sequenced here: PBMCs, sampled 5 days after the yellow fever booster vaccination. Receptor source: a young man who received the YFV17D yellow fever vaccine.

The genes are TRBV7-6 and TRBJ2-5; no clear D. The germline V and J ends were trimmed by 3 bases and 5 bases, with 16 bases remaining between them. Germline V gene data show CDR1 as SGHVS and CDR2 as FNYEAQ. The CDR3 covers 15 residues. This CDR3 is CASSLNTGAGETQYF. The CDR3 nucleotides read TGTGCCAGCAGCTTGAACACTGGCGCCGGGGAGACCCAGTACTTC. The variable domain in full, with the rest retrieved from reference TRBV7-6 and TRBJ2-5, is GAGVSQSPRYKVTKRGQDVALRCDPISGHVSLYWYRQALGQGPEFLTYFNYEAQQDKSGLPNDRFSAERPEGSISTLTIQRTEQRDSAMYRCASSLNTGAGETQYFGPGTRLLVL.

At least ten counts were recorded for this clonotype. As DNA, the CDR3 is TGCGCCAGCAGCCCAAGCGGGAATCCCTACGAGCAGTACTTC. The encoded protein is CASSPSGNPYEQYF. The chain is built from TRBV5-1 and TRBJ2-7; TRBD2 matches 7 bases. Per germline, CDR1 SGHRS and CDR2 YFSETQ. The CDR3 loop spans 14 amino acids. V shed 4 bases and J 2 bases; nucleotides not matched to a gene: 6.

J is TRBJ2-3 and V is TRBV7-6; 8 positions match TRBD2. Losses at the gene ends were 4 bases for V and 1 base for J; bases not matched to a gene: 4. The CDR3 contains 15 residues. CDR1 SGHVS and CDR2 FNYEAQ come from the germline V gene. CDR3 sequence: CASSWSGGGTDTQYF. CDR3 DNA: TGTGCCAGCAGCTGGTCGGGAGGGGGCACAGATACGCAGTATTTT.

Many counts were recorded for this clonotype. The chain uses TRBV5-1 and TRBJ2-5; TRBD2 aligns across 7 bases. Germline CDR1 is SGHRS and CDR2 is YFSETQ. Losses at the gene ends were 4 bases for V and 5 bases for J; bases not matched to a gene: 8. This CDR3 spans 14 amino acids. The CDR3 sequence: CASSPFAGVETQYF. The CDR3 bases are TGCGCCAGCAGCCCCTTCGCGGGAGTGGAGACCCAGTACTTC.

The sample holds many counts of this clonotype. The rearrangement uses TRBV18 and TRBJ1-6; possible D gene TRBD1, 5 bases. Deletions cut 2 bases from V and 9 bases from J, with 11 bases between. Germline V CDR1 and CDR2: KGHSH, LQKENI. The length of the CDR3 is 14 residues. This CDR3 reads CASSPGGESSPLHF. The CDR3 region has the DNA TGTGCCAGCTCACCAGGGGGGGAGAGTTCACCCCTCCACTTT.

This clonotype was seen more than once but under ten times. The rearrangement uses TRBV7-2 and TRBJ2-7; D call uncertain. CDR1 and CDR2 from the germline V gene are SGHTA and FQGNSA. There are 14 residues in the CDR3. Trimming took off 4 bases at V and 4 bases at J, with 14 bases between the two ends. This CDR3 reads CASSSLKLGYEQYF. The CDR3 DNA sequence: TGTGCCAGCAGCTCCCTTAAGTTAGGTTACGAGCAGTACTTC.

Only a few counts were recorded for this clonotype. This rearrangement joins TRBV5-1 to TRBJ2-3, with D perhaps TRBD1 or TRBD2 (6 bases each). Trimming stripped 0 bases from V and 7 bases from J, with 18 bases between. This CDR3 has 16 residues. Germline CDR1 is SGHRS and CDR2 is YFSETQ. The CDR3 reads CASSLAGAGPSHTQYF. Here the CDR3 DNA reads TGCGCCAGCAGCTTGGCGGGGGCAGGACCGAGTCATACGCAGTATTTT.

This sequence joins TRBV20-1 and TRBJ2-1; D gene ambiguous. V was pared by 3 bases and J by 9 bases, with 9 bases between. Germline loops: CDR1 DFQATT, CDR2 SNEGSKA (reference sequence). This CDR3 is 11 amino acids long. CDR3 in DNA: TGCAGTGCTAGTTCGGTTGTTGAGCAGTTCTTC. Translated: CSASSVVEQFF.

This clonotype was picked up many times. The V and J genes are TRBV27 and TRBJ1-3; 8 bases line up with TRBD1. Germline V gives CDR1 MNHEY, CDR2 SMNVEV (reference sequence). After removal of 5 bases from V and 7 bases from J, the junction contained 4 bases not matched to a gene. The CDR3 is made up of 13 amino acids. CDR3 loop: CASSPRQGNTIYF. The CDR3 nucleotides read TGTGCCAGCAGTCCCCGACAGGGGAACACCATATATTTT.

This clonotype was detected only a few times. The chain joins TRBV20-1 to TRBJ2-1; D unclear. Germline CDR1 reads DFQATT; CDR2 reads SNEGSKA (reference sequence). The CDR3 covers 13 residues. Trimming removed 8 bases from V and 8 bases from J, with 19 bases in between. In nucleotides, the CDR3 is TGCAGTCCGTTGGCAGTGTCCTCCCATGAGCAGTTCTTC. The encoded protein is CSPLAVSSHEQFF.

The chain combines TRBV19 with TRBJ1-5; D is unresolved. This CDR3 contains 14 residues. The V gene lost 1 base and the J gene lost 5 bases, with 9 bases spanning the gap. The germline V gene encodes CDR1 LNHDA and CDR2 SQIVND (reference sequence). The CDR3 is CASSIAGSDQPQHF. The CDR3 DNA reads TGTGCCAGTAGTATAGCAGGATCCGATCAGCCCCAGCATTTT.

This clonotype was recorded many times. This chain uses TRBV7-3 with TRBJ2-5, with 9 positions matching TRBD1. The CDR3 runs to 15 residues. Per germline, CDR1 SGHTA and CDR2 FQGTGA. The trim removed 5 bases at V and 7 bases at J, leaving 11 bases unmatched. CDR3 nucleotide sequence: TGTGCCAGCAGCACTTTACCGGGACAGGGAGGGACCCAGTACTTC. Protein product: CASSTLPGQGGTQYF. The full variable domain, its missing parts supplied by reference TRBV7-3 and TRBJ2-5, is GAGVSQTPSNKVTEKGKYVELRCDPISGHTALYWYRQSLGQGPEFLIYFQGTGAADDSGLPNDRFFAVRPEGSVSTLKIQRTERGDSAVYLCASSTLPGQGGTQYFGPGTRLLVL.

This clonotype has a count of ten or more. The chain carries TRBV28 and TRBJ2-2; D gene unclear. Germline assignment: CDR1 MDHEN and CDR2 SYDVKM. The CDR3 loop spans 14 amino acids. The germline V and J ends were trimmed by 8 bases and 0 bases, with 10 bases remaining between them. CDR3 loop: CASLKDTNTGELFF. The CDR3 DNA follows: TGTGCCAGCCTAAAGGATACGAACACCGGGGAGCTGTTTTTT.

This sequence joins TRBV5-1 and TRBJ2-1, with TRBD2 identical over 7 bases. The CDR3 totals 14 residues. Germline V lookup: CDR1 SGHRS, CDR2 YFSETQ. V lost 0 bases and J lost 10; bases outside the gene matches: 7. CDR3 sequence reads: CASSLDAGDQEQFF. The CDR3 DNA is TGCGCCAGCAGCTTGGATGCGGGAGATCAAGAGCAGTTCTTC.

The CDR3 sequence: CASSYTGKETQYF. DNA of the CDR3: TGTGCCAGCAGTTACACAGGGAAAGAGACCCAGTACTTC. This sequence joins TRBV27 and TRBJ2-5; weak D call: TRBD1 (6 bases). Per the germline V gene, CDR1 is MNHEY and CDR2 is SMNVEV (reference sequence). Trimming removed 4 bases from V and 3 bases from J, with 9 bases in between. This CDR3 is built from 13 residues.

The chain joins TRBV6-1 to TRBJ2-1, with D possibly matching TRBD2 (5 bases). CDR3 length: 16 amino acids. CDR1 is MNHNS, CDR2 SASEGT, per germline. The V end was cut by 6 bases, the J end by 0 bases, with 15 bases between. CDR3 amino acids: CASRTKAARSYNEQFF. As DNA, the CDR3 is TGTGCCAGCAGGACGAAAGCGGCCCGCTCCTACAATGAGCAGTTCTTC.

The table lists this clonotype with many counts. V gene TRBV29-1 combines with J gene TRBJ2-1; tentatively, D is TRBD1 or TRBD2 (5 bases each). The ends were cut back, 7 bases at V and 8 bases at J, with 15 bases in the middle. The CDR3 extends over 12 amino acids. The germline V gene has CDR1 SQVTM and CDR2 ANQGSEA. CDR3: CSDWDQGYEQFF. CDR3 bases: TGCAGCGATTGGGACCAGGGATATGAGCAGTTCTTC.

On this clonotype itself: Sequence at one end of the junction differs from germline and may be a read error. DNA of the CDR3: TGTGCCATCAGCCTAGGGCTGCTCACCGGGGAGCTGTTTTTT. Translated, it gives CAISLGLLTGELFF. V and J are TRBV13 and TRBJ2-2; D unclear. The CDR3 is made up of 14 amino acids. Germline loops: CDR1 PRHDT, CDR2 FYEKMQ (reference sequence).

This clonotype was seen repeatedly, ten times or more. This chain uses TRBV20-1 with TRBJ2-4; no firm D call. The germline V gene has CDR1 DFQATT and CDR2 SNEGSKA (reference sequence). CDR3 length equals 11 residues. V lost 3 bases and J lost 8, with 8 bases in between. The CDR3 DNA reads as TGCAGTGCTAGTCGAGATGACATTCAGTACTTC. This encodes CSASRDDIQYF.

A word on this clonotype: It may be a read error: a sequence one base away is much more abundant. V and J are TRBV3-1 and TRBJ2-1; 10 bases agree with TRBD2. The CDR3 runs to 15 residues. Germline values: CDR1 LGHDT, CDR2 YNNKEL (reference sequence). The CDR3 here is CASTQSGRAASEQFF. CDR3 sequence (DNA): TGTGCCAGCACCCAAAGCGGGAGGGCCGCGAGTGAGCAGTTCTTC.